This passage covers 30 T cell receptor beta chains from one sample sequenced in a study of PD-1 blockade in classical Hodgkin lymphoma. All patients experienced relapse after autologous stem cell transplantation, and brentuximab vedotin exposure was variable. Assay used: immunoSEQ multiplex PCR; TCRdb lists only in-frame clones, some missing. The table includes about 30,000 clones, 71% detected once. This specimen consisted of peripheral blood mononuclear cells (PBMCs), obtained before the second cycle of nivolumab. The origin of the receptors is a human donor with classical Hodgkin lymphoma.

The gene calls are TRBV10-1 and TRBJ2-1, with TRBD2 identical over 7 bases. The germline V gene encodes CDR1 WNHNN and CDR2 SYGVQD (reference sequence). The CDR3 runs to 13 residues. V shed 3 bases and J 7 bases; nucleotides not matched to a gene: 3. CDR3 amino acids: CASSEVRGNEQFF. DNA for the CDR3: TGCGCCAGCAGTGAAGTGCGGGGGAATGAGCAGTTCTTC.

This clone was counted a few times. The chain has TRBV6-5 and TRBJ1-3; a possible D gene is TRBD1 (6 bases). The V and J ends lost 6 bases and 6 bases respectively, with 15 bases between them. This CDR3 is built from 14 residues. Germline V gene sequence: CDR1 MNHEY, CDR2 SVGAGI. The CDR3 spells CASRLTGRANTIYF. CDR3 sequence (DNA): TGTGCCAGCAGACTTACAGGGAGAGCAAACACCATATATTTT.

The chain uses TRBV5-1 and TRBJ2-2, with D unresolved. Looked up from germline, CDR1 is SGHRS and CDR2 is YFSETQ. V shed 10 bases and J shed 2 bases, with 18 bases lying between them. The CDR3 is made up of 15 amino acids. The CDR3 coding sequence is TGCGCCTCAGCAGGCCGACTTCCCAACACCGGGGAGCTGTTTTTT. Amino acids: CASAGRLPNTGELFF.

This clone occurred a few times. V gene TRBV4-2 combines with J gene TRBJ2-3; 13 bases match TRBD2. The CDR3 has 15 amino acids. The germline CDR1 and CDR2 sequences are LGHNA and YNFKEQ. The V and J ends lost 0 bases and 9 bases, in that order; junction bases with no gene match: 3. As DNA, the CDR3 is TGTGCCAGCAGCCAAGATCAACTAGCGGGGGGGACGCAGTATTTT. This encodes CASSQDQLAGGTQYF.

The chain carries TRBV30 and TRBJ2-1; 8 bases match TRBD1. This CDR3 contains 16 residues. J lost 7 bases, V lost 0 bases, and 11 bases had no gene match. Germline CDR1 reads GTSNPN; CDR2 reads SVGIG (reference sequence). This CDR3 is CAWSVRSPGGWNEQFF. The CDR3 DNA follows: TGTGCCTGGAGTGTACGGTCACCAGGGGGCTGGAATGAGCAGTTCTTC. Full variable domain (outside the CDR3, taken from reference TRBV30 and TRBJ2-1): SQTIHQWPATLVQPVGSPLSLECTVEGTSNPNLYWYRQAAGRGLQLLFYSVGIGQISSEVPQNLSASRPQDRQFILSSKKLLLSDSGFYLCAWSVRSPGGWNEQFFGPGTRLTVL.

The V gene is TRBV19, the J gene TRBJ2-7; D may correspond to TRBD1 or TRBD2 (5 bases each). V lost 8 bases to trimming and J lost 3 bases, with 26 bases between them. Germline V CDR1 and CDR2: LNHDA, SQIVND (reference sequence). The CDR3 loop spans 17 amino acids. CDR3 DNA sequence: TGTGCCAGTTCACTCCAGGGTTATGCTACTGCGGGCTACGAGCAGTACTTC. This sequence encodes CASSLQGYATAGYEQYF.

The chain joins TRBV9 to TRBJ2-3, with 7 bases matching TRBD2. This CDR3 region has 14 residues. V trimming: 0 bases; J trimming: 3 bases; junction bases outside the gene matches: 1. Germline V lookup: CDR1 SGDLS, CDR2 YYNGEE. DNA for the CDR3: TGTGCCAGCAGCGTAGGGGAGGGGACAGATACGCAGTATTTT. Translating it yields CASSVGEGTDTQYF.

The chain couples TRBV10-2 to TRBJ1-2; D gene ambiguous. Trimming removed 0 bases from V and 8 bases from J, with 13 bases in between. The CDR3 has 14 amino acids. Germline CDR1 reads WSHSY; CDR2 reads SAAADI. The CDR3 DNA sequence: TGCGCCAGCAGTGAGTCGAGCCAAGGAGTGGGCTACACCTTC. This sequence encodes CASSESSQGVGYTF.

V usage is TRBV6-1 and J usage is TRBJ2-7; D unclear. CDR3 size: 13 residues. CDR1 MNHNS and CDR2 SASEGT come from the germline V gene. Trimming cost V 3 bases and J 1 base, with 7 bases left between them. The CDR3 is CASSETGSYEQYF. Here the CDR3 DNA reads TGTGCCAGCAGTGAGACTGGATCCTACGAGCAGTACTTC.

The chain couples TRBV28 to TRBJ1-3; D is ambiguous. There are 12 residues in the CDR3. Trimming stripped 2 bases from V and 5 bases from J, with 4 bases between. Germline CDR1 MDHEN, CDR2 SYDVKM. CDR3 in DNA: TGTGCCAGCAGTTTACGTCGAAACACCATATATTTT. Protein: CASSLRRNTIYF.

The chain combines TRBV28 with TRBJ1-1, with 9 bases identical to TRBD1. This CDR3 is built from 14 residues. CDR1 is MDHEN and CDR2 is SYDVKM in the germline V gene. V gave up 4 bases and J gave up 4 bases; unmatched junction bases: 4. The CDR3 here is CASSSPDRGTEAFF. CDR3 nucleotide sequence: TGTGCCAGCAGTTCCCCGGACAGGGGCACTGAAGCTTTCTTT. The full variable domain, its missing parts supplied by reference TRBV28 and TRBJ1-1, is DVKVTQSSRYLVKRTGEKVFLECVQDMDHENMFWYRQDPGLGLRLIYFSYDVKMKEKGDIPEGYSVSREKKERFSLILESASTNQTSMYLCASSSPDRGTEAFFGQGTRLTVV.

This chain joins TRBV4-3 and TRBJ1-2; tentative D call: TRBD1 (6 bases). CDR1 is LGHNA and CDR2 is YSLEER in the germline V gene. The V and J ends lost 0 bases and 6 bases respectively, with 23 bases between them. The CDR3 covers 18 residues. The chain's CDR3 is CASSQEASWVRGADGYTF. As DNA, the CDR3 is TGCGCCAGCAGCCAAGAGGCGTCTTGGGTTCGGGGGGCGGATGGCTACACCTTC.

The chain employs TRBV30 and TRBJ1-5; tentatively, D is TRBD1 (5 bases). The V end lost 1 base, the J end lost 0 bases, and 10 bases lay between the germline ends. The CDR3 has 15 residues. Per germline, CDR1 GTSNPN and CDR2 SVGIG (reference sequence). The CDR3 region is CAWSEGFHSNQPQHF. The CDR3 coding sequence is TGTGCCTGGAGTGAGGGGTTTCATAGCAATCAGCCCCAGCATTTT.

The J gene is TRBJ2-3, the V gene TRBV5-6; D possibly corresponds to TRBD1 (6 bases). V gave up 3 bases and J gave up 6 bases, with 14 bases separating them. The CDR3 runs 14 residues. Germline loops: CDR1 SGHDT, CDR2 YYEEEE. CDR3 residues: CASSYGQPEDTQYF. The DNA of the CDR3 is TGTGCCAGCAGCTACGGACAGCCAGAGGATACGCAGTATTTT.

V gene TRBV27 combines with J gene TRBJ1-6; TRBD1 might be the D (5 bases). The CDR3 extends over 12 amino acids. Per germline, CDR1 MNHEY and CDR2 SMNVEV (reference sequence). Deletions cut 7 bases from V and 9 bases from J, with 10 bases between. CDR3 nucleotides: TGTGCCAGCACCAGGGTCGGTTCACCCCTCCACTTT. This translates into CASTRVGSPLHF.

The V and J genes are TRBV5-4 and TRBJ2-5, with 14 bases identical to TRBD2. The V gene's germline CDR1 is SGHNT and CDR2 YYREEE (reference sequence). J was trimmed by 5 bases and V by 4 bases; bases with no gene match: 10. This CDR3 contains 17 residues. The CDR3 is CASSRQTSGGAGETQYF. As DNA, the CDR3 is TGTGCCAGCAGCCGTCAGACTAGCGGGGGGGCCGGTGAGACCCAGTACTTC.

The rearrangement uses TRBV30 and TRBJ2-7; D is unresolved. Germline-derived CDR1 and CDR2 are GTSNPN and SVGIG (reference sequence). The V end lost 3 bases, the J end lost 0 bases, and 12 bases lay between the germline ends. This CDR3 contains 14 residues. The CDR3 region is CAWSFPTSSYEQYF. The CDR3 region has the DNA TGTGCCTGGAGCTTCCCGACCAGCTCCTACGAGCAGTACTTC.

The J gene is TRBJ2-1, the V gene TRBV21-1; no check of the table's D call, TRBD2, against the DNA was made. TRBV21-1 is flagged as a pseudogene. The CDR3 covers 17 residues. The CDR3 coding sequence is TGTGCCAGCAGCAACTGGTCAATAGCGGGGGTGGACAATGAGCAGTTCTTC. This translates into CASSNWSIAGVDNEQFF.

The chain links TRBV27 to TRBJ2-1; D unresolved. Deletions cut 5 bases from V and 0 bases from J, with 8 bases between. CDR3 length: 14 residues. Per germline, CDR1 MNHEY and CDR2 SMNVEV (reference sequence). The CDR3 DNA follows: TGTGCCAGCAGTAGCCGGAGCTCCTACAATGAGCAGTTCTTC. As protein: CASSSRSSYNEQFF.

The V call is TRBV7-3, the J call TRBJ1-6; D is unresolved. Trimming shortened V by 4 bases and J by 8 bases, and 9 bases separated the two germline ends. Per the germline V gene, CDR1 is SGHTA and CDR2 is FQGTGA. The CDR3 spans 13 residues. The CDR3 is CASSSSLDSPLHF. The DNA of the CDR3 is TGTGCCAGCAGCTCCTCACTTGATTCACCCCTCCACTTT.

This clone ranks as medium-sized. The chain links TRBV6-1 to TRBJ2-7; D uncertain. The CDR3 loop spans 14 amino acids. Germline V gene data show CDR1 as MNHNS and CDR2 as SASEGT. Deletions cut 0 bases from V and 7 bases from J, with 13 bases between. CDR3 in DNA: TGTGCCAGCAGTGAAGCCATCAGGTTGGGGGAGCAGTACTTC. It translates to CASSEAIRLGEQYF.

The CDR3, as DNA: TGTGCCAGCAGCGTGGACAGTTTCTACGAGCAGTACTTC. Its translation: CASSVDSFYEQYF. This sequence joins TRBV5-6 and TRBJ2-7, with D possibly being TRBD1 (6 bases). Trimming removed 4 bases from V and 3 bases from J, with 11 bases in between. Germline V gives CDR1 SGHDT, CDR2 YYEEEE. CDR3 length: 13 amino acids. Variable domain in full (rest from reference TRBV5-6 and TRBJ2-7): DAGVTQSPTHLIKTRGQQVTLRCSPKSGHDTVSWYQQALGQGPQFIFQYYEEEERQRGNFPDRFSGHQFPNYSSELNVNALLLGDSALYLCASSVDSFYEQYFGPGTRLTVT.

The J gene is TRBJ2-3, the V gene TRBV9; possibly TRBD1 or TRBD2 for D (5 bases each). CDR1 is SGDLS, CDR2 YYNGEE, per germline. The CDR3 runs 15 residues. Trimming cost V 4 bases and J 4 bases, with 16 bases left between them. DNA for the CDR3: TGTGCCAGCAGCCCTTTTGGGGGAAGGGCAGATACGCAGTATTTT. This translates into CASSPFGGRADTQYF.

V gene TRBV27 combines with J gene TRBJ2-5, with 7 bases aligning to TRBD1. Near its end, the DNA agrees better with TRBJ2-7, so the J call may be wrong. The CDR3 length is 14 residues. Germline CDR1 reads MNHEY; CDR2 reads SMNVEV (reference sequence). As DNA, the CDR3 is TGTGCCAGCACAAGCCGGGACAGTTTCTACGAGCAGTACTTC. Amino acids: CASTSRDSFYEQYF.

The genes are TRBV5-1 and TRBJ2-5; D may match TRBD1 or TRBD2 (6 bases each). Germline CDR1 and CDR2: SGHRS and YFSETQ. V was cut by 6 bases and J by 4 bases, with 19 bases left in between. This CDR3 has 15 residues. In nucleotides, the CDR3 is TGCGCCAGCACGCCCTTATTAGGGGGGCGAGAGACCCAGTACTTC. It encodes CASTPLLGGRETQYF.

The CDR3 here is CASSLAGPTVANTGELFF. The CDR3 coding sequence is TGTGCCAGCAGTCTTGCGGGACCTACCGTCGCGAACACCGGGGAGCTGTTTTTT. The chain links TRBV2 to TRBJ2-2, with D possibly matching TRBD2 (6 bases). Trimming stripped 5 bases from V and 0 bases from J, with 19 bases between. CDR3 size: 18 residues. The germline V gene has CDR1 SNHLY and CDR2 FYNNEI.

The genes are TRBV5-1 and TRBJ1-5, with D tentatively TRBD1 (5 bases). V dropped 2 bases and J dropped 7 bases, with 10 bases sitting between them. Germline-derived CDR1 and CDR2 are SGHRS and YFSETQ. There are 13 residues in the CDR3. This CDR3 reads CASSFLGEQPQHF. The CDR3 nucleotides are TGCGCCAGCAGCTTTTTAGGGGAACAGCCCCAGCATTTT.

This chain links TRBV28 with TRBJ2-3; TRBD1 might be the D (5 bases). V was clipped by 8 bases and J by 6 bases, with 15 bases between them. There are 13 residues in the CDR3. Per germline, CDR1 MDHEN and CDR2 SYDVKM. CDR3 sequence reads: CASDSRAGDTQYF. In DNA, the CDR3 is TGTGCCAGCGACTCCCGCGCAGGGGATACGCAGTATTTT.

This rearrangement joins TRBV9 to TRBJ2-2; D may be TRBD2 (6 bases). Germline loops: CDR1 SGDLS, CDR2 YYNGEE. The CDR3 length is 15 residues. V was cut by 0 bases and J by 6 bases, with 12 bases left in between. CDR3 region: CASSVDLAPAGELFF. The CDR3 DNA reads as TGTGCCAGCAGCGTAGATCTAGCGCCGGCCGGGGAGCTGTTTTTT.

CDR3 sequence: CASSHRDSEAFF. CDR3 nucleotides: TGTGCCAGCAGCCACAGGGATTCTGAAGCTTTCTTT. The V gene is TRBV11-1, the J gene TRBJ1-1, with D maybe TRBD1 (6 bases). Germline V gives CDR1 SGHAT, CDR2 FQDESV (reference sequence). The V end was cut by 5 bases, the J end by 6 bases, with 10 bases between. This CDR3 comprises 12 residues.